Detailed here is one T cell receptor beta chain. The table came from immunoSEQ multiplex PCR; TCRdb's copy has only in-frame clones and leaves some out. Of tens of thousands of clones listed, roughly 90% are singletons. V gave up 5 bases and J gave up 0 bases; unmatched junction bases: 8. The length of the CDR3 is 16 residues. CDR1 SGDLS and CDR2 YYNGEE come from the germline V gene. This record comes from a study of neoadjuvant anti-PD-1 for oral cavity cancer. Time point described: after neoadjuvant nivolumab, at surgical resection. The input for sequencing was PBMCs, taken after nivolumab (anti-PD-1) treatment. This chain uses TRBV9 with TRBJ2-3, with 8 bases that match TRBD2. This clonotype was sampled from a person aged 35 to 85 with oral cavity squamous cell carcinoma. The CDR3 loop reads CASRSGLAGSTDTQYF. Written as DNA, the CDR3 is TGTGCCAGCAGGAGTGGGTTAGCGGGGAGCACAGATACGCAGTATTTT.